This T cell receptor beta chain was observed in a study of neurological immune-mediated disorders. Study-wide findings and caveats: Phylogenetic grouping assigned the repertoires of 18 of 34 multiple sclerosis patients to a single related-CDR3 cluster, which may represent a signature. None of the CDR3 amino acid sequences found in expanded clones was shared across subjects. This suggests that the TCR-beta repertoires were private in all groups.

This clonotype was seen repeatedly, ten times or more. Antigen unknown. Template-switch 5'RACE cDNA synthesis added a 10-nucleotide unique molecular identifier. One entry per CDR3 protein, called by TCRdb with MiXCR from the 5' RACE reads. The profile shows more than 20,000 distinct CDR3 sequences, roughly 2.5% of them singletons. The CDR3 has 12 residues. The V end was cut by 10 bases, the J end by 1 base, with 10 bases between. The chain recombines TRBV12-3 or TRBV12-4 with TRBJ1-1, with a possible D match to TRBD1 (5 bases). Sequenced input: PBMCs. The source of this sequence is a woman between 45 and 65 years old with multiple sclerosis. CDR3 region: CATQDGNTEAFF. The CDR3, as DNA: TGTGCCACACAGGACGGGAACACTGAAGCTTTCTTT.